The subject of this entry is one T cell receptor (beta chain). Its specificity is unknown. The study ran its PCR with 60 Vbeta and 13 Jbeta primers. The protocol was immunoSEQ multiplex PCR, while the TCRdb copy is restricted to in-frame clones and leaves out a portion. This table holds some 110,000 clones, about 74% found once. This record comes from a study of cytomegalovirus exposure and HLA in healthy donors. Looked up from germline, CDR1 is SGHDT and CDR2 is YYEEEE. The V segment lost 5 bases and the J segment 3 bases; nucleotides outside the gene matches: 6. The CDR3 totals 14 residues. Study outcomes and limitations: Immune exposure information available was restricted to CMV serostatus. Earlier analysis found most TCR beta V segments productive about 87% or about 30% of the time.

The sequencing input was PBMCs. This TCR came from a woman between 50 and 59 years old in good health and CMV-seropositive. The chain combines TRBV5-6 with TRBJ2-7, with 9 bases lining up with TRBD1. The CDR3 here is CASSYGTGLYEQYF. In DNA, the CDR3 is TGTGCCAGCAGTTACGGGACAGGGCTCTACGAGCAGTACTTC.